The next 14 T cell receptor beta chains were all read from a single sample in a study of shared clonotypes between healthy human individuals. Positive CCR7 selection of CD45RO-negative cells yielded the naive CD8 cells, and terminally differentiated effector memory CD45RA+ cells were excluded. Method: immunoSEQ multiplex PCR; TCRdb's copy keeps in-frame clones and lacks some. The sample consists of about 1.9 million clones, about 94% of them appearing once. The material sequenced was naive CD8+ T cells from PBMCs. Receptors originate from a man aged 18 to 30 in good health. Some clones in this sample may be carry-over from other donors' samples.

The chain combines TRBV6-5 with TRBJ1-5; D uncertain. V gave up 0 bases and J gave up 8 bases, with 14 bases separating them. CDR1 is MNHEY and CDR2 is SVGAGI in the germline V gene. The CDR3 length is 15 residues. CDR3 region: CASSYSPYRREPQHF. DNA of the CDR3: TGTGCCAGCAGTTACTCCCCGTATCGGAGGGAGCCCCAGCATTTT.

The CDR3 loop is CASSASGTRTEAFF. CDR3 DNA: TGTGCCAGCAGCGCTAGCGGGACCAGAACTGAAGCTTTCTTT. V and J are TRBV9 and TRBJ1-1, with D perhaps matching TRBD1 (5 bases). V was clipped by 3 bases and J by 5 bases, with 14 bases between them. Germline-derived CDR1 and CDR2 are SGDLS and YYNGEE. The CDR3 spans 14 residues.

The V call is TRBV7-9, the J call TRBJ2-5; no clear D. This CDR3 region has 13 residues. Germline V gene data show CDR1 as SEHNR and CDR2 as FQNEAQ (reference sequence). V shed 1 base and J shed 5 bases, with 8 bases lying between them. The CDR3: CASSLVLPETQYF. In nucleotides, the CDR3 is TGTGCCAGCAGCTTAGTCCTCCCGGAGACCCAGTACTTC.

The chain has TRBV27 and TRBJ2-5, with D unresolved. V was shortened by 5 bases and J by 4 bases, with 8 bases between the two germline ends. CDR3 length: 12 amino acids. CDR1 is MNHEY, CDR2 SMNVEV, per germline (reference sequence). This chain's CDR3 is CASSLLLETQYF. In DNA form, the CDR3 reads TGTGCCAGCAGTCTCCTCTTAGAGACCCAGTACTTC.

Only one count was recorded for this clone. The same CDR3 also results from other DNA sequences found in this sample. V usage is TRBV28 and J usage is TRBJ2-1; D gene uncertain. The germline CDR1 and CDR2 sequences are MDHEN and SYDVKM. There are 12 residues in the CDR3. With 3 bases removed from V and 6 bases from J, the gap between germline ends came to 6 bases. The CDR3 reads CASSFSGNEQFF. CDR3 coding DNA: TGTGCCAGCAGTTTCTCTGGCAATGAGCAGTTCTTC.

The CDR3 region has the DNA TGTGCCACCAGCAGAGATCTTGAGGGTGGAGAGCAGTACTTC. It codes for CATSRDLEGGEQYF. The chain couples TRBV15 to TRBJ2-7, with D tentatively TRBD2 (5 bases). The germline V gene encodes CDR1 LNHNV and CDR2 YYDKDF (reference sequence). This CDR3 contains 14 residues. V was cut by 0 bases and J by 7 bases, with 13 bases left in between.

A single count supports this clone. The chain combines TRBV4-1 with TRBJ1-4; D is ambiguous. The V and J ends lost 1 base and 3 bases respectively, with 15 bases between them. This CDR3 has 17 amino acids. Germline CDR1 MGHRA, CDR2 YSYEKL. CDR3 sequence (DNA): TGCGCCAGCAGCCAAGGGGATGGCTGGGTAGCTAATGAAAAACTGTTTTTT. It translates to CASSQGDGWVANEKLFF.

The chain is built from TRBV28 and TRBJ1-1; the match to TRBD1 covers 7 bases. The junction had 8 bases not matched to a gene; V was cut back by 4 bases and J by 0 bases. This CDR3 comprises 16 residues. Germline assignment: CDR1 MDHEN and CDR2 SYDVKM. The CDR3: CASSSGQELMNTEAFF. In DNA form, the CDR3 reads TGTGCCAGCAGTTCCGGACAGGAATTAATGAACACTGAAGCTTTCTTT.

V is TRBV5-8 and J is TRBJ2-7, with D perhaps TRBD2 (5 bases). The germline V and J ends were trimmed by 2 bases and 4 bases, with 16 bases remaining between them. Germline V gene data show CDR1 as SGHTS and CDR2 as YDEGEE. The CDR3 totals 15 residues. The CDR3, as DNA: TGTGCCAGCAGCTTAGCGGATCCTCGAAGTTACGAGCAGTACTTC. It yields the protein CASSLADPRSYEQYF.

The rearrangement links TRBV27 to TRBJ2-1; 10 nucleotides align to TRBD1. This CDR3 region has 14 residues. V lost 7 bases, J lost 2 bases, and 2 bases stayed unmatched. CDR1 is MNHEY, CDR2 SMNVEV, per germline (reference sequence). CDR3 loop: CASTGTGAYNEQFF. CDR3 DNA sequence: TGTGCCAGCACCGGGACAGGGGCCTACAATGAGCAGTTCTTC.

The V and J genes are TRBV6-5 and TRBJ2-7; unclear D gene. The CDR3 contains 13 residues. Germline loops: CDR1 MNHEY, CDR2 SVGAGI. Trimming cost V 0 bases and J 1 base, with 4 bases left between them. The CDR3 loop reads CASSYSVSYEQYF. The CDR3 DNA reads TGTGCCAGCAGTTACTCGGTGTCCTACGAGCAGTACTTC.

As DNA, the CDR3 is TGTGCCAGCAGTGCGGAGGGGAAGCGGGCTAACTATGGCTACACCTTC. Translating gives CASSAEGKRANYGYTF. The rearrangement uses TRBV2 and TRBJ1-2, with a tentative D call TRBD1 (5 bases). The CDR3 is made up of 16 amino acids. Germline CDR1 SNHLY, CDR2 FYNNEI. Trimming stripped 4 bases from V and 0 bases from J, with 15 bases between.

The V gene is TRBV7-8, the J gene TRBJ2-1; 11 bases are a match to TRBD2. Trimming cost V 4 bases and J 4 bases; bases outside gene matches: 6. The CDR3 spans 16 residues. CDR1 is SGHVS, CDR2 FQNEAQ, per germline. CDR3 nucleotide sequence: TGTGCCAGCAGCTCCCGGACTAGCGGGCTTTACAATGAGCAGTTCTTC. It yields the protein CASSSRTSGLYNEQFF.

J is TRBJ1-1 and V is TRBV15, with D unclear. Germline V gene lookup returns CDR1 LNHNV and CDR2 YYDKDF (reference sequence). V lost 5 bases and J lost 1, with 8 bases in between. This CDR3 has 13 residues. The CDR3 spells CATSSSGNTEAFF. CDR3 DNA: TGTGCCACCAGCTCCAGTGGGAACACTGAAGCTTTCTTT.